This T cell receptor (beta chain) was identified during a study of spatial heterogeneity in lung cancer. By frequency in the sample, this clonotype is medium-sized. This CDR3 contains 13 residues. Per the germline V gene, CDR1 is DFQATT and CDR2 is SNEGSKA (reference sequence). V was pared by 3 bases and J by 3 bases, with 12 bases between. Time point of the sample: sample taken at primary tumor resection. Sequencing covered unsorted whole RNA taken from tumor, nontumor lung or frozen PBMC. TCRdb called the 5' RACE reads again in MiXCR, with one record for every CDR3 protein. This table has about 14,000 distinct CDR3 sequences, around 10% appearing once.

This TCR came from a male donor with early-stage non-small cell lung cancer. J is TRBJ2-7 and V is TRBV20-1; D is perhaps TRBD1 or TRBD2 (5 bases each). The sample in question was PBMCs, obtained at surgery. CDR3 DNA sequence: TGCAGTGCTAGTGCTAGCAGGGTCTACGAGCAGTACTTC. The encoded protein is CSASASRVYEQYF.